This T cell receptor (beta chain) originates from a study of cytomegalovirus exposure and HLA in healthy donors. PCR used 60 Vbeta primers and 13 Jbeta primers. The repertoire was sequenced with immunoSEQ multiplex PCR; TCRdb's copy has only in-frame clones and lacks some. This table holds 40,000 to 45,000 clones, around 90% found once. The germline V gene encodes CDR1 SGHRS and CDR2 YFSETQ. The CDR3 spans 15 residues. Trimming shortened V by 2 bases and J by 0 bases, and 9 bases separated the two germline ends. This rearrangement joins TRBV5-1 to TRBJ1-5; D unclear. Sequenced: PBMCs. This TCR was recovered from a woman in her thirties or forties in good health and CMV-seropositive. CDR3 sequence reads: CASSLGGHSNQPQHF. CDR3 nucleotide sequence: TGCGCCAGCAGCTTAGGCGGGCATAGCAATCAGCCCCAGCATTTT. The complete variable domain, with remaining parts taken from reference TRBV5-1 and TRBJ1-5, reads KAGVTQTPRYLIKTRGQQVTLSCSPISGHRSVSWYQQTPGQGLQFLFEYFSETQRNKGNFPGRFSGRQFSNSRSEMNVSTLELGDSALYLCASSLGGHSNQPQHFGDGTRLSIL.